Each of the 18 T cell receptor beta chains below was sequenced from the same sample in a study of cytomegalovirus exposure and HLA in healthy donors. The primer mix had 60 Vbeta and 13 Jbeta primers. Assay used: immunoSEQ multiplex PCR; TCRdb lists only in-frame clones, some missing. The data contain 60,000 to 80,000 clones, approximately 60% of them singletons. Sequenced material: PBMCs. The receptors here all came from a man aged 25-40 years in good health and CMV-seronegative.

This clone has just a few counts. The CDR3 loop reads CASSLPGTSGSYEQYF. As DNA, the CDR3 is TGCGCCAGCAGCCTTCCCGGGACTAGCGGCTCCTACGAGCAGTACTTC. The chain couples TRBV5-1 to TRBJ2-7, with 11 nucleotides matching TRBD2. Trimming at V came to 4 bases and at J to 0 bases, leaving 6 bases not matched to a gene. This CDR3 has 16 amino acids. Germline lookup yields CDR1 SGHRS and CDR2 YFSETQ.

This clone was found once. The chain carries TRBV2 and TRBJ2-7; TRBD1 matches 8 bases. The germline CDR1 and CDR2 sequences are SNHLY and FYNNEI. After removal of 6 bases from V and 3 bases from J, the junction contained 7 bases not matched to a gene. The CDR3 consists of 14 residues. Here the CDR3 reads CASRLGQAGYEQYF. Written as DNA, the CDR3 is TGTGCCAGCAGGCTGGGACAGGCCGGCTACGAGCAGTACTTC.

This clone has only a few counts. The CDR3 bases are TGCGCCAGCAGCTTGGTGGGCGGGGGGCAAGAAAATGAGCAGTTCTTC. As protein: CASSLVGGGQENEQFF. This chain uses TRBV5-1 with TRBJ2-1, with 8 bases matching TRBD2. Per the germline V gene, CDR1 is SGHRS and CDR2 is YFSETQ. V was clipped by 0 bases and J by 7 bases; unmatched bases: 9. CDR3 size: 16 residues. Full variable domain (rest looked up from reference TRBV5-1 and TRBJ2-1): KAGVTQTPRYLIKTRGQQVTLSCSPISGHRSVSWYQQTPGQGLQFLFEYFSETQRNKGNFPGRFSGRQFSNSRSEMNVSTLELGDSALYLCASSLVGGGQENEQFFGPGTRLTVL.

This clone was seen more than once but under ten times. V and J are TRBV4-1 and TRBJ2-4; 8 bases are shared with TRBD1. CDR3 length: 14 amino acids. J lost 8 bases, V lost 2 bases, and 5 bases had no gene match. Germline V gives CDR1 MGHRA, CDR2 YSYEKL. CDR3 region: CASSQPGGQDIQYF. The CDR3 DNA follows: TGCGCCAGCAGCCAACCAGGGGGCCAGGACATTCAGTACTTC.

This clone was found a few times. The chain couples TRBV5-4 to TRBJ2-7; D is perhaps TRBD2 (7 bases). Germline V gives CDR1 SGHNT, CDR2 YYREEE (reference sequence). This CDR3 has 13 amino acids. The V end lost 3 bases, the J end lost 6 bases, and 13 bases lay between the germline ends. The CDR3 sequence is CASSSHREGEQYF. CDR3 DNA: TGTGCCAGCAGCTCCCACAGGGAGGGCGAGCAGTACTTC.

DNA for the CDR3: TGTGCCAGCAGTGCCAGCGATAATACGCAGTATTTT. Translation gives CASSASDNTQYF. V and J are TRBV6-1 and TRBJ2-3; no firm D call. V lost 4 bases and J 7 bases, leaving 9 bases between the germline ends. Per germline, CDR1 MNHNS and CDR2 SASEGT. This CDR3 has 12 residues.

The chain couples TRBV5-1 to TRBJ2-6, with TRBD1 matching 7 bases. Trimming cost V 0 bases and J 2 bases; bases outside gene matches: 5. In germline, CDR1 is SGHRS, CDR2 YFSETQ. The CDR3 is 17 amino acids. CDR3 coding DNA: TGCGCCAGCAGCTTGGGAGGGGGCGTTACTGGGGCCAACGTCCTGACTTTC. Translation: CASSLGGGVTGANVLTF.

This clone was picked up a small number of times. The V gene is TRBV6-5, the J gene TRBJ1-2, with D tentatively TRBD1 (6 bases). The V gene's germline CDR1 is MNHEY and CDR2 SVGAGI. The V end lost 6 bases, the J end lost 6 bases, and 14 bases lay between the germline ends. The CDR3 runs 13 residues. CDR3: CASSQQGSDGYTF. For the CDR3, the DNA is TGTGCCAGCAGCCAACAGGGATCGGATGGCTACACCTTC.

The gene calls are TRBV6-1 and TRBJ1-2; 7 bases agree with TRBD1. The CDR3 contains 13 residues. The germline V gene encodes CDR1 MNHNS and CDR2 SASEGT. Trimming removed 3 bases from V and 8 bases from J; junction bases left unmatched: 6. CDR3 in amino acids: CASSDGQGVGYTF. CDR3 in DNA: TGTGCCAGCAGTGACGGGCAGGGGGTAGGCTACACCTTC.

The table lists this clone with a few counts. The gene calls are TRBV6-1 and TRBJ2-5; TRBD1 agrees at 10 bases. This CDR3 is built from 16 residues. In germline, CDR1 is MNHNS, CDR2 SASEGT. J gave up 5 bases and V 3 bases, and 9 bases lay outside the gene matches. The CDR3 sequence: CASSDTPGQGRETQYF. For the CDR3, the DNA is TGTGCCAGCAGTGATACACCGGGACAGGGGCGCGAGACCCAGTACTTC.

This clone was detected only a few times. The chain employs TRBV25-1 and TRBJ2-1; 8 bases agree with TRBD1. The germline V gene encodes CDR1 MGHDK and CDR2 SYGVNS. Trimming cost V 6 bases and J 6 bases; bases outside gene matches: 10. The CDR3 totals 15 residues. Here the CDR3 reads CASSVTGGWANEQFF. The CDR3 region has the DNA TGTGCCAGCAGCGTAACAGGGGGATGGGCCAATGAGCAGTTCTTC.

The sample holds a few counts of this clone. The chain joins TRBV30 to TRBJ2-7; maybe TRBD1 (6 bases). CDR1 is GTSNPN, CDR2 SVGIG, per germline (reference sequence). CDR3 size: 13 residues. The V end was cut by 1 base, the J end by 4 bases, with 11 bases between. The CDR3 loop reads CAWSGQGWYEQYF. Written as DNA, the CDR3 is TGTGCCTGGAGTGGTCAGGGGTGGTACGAGCAGTACTTC. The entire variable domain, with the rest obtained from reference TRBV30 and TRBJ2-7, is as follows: SQTIHQWPATLVQPVGSPLSLECTVEGTSNPNLYWYRQAAGRGLQLLFYSVGIGQISSEVPQNLSASRPQDRQFILSSKKLLLSDSGFYLCAWSGQGWYEQYFGPGTRLTVT.

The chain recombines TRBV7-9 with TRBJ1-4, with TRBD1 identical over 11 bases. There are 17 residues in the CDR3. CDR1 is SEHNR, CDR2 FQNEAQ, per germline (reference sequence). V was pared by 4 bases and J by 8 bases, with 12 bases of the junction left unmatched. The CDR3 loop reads CASSSFGQGAAREKLFF. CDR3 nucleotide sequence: TGTGCCAGCAGCTCATTCGGACAGGGGGCTGCGCGCGAAAAACTGTTTTTT.

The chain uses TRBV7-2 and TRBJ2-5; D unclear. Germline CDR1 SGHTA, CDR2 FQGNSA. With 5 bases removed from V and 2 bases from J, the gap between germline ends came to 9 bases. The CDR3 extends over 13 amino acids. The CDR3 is CASSPRGQETQYF. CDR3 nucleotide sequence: TGTGCCAGCAGCCCCAGAGGACAAGAGACCCAGTACTTC.

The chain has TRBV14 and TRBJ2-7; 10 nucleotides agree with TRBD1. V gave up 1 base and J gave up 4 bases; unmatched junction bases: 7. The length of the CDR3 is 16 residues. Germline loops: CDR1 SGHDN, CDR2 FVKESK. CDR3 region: CASSQARQGAIYEQYF. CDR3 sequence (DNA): TGTGCCAGCAGCCAAGCACGACAGGGGGCGATTTACGAGCAGTACTTC. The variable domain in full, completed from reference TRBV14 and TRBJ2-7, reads EAGVTQFPSHSVIEKGQTVTLRCDPISGHDNLYWYRRVMGKEIKFLLHFVKESKQDESGMPNNRFLAERTGGTYSTLKVQPAELEDSGVYFCASSQARQGAIYEQYFGPGTRLTVT.

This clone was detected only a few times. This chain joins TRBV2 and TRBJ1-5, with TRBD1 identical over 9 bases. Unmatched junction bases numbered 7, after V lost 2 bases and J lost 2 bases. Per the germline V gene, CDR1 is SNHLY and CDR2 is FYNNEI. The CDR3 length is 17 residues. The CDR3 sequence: CASSEPGTGSGNQPQHF. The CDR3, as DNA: TGTGCCAGCAGTGAACCCGGGACAGGGTCTGGCAATCAGCCCCAGCATTTT. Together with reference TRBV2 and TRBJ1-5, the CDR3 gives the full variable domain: EPEVTQTPSHQVTQMGQEVILRCVPISNHLYFYWYRQILGQKVEFLVSFYNNEISEKSEIFDDQFSVERPDGSNFTLKIRSTKLEDSAMYFCASSEPGTGSGNQPQHFGDGTRLSIL.

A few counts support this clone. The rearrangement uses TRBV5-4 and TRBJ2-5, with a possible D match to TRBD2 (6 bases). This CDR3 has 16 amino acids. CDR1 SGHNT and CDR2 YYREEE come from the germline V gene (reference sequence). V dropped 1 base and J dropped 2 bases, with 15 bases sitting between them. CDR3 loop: CASSLKVGGPQETQYF. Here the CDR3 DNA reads TGTGCCAGCAGCTTGAAGGTGGGGGGACCACAAGAGACCCAGTACTTC.

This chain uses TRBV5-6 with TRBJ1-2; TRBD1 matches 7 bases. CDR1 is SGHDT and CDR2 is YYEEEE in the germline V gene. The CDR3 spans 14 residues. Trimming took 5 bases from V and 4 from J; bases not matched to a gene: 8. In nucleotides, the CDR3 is TGTGCCAGCAGATTGAGAGGGGGCGGCTATGGCTACACCTTC. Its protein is CASRLRGGGYGYTF.